This entry lists 8 T cell receptor beta chains sequenced from one sample in a study of cytomegalovirus exposure and HLA in healthy donors. The PCR used 60 Vbeta and 13 Jbeta primers. Assay: immunoSEQ multiplex PCR; the TCRdb copy retains only in-frame clones and omits some. The data contain about 190,000 clones, just under 75% of them singletons. Sequencing was performed on PBMCs. These receptor sequences come from a woman in her thirties in good health and CMV-seropositive.

The chain recombines TRBV4-1 with TRBJ2-7; tentatively, D is TRBD2 (5 bases). The CDR3 extends over 16 amino acids. The V and J ends lost 0 bases and 0 bases respectively, with 12 bases between them. Germline V CDR1 and CDR2: MGHRA, YSYEKL. Here the CDR3 DNA reads TGCGCCAGCAGCCAAGAGGAGGCGGCTAACTCCTACGAGCAGTACTTC. This translates into CASSQEEAANSYEQYF.

The chain employs TRBV7-2 and TRBJ2-1, with D perhaps TRBD2 (5 bases). V was cut by 0 bases and J by 3 bases, with 9 bases left in between. CDR3 length: 15 amino acids. Germline V gene data show CDR1 as SGHTA and CDR2 as FQGNSA. DNA of the CDR3: TGTGCCAGCAGCTTAGCGGGAGTCGACTACAATGAGCAGTTCTTC. It codes for CASSLAGVDYNEQFF.

This rearrangement joins TRBV13 to TRBJ1-6; 7 bases align to TRBD1. The V and J ends lost 4 bases and 7 bases, in that order; junction bases with no gene match: 13. The CDR3 sequence is 17 residues long. CDR1 is PRHDT and CDR2 is FYEKMQ in the germline V gene (reference sequence). The CDR3 DNA reads TGTGCCAGCAGCTCCCTCCATTTCGGCAGGGGGAATTCACCCCTCCACTTT. Residues: CASSSLHFGRGNSPLHF.

The sample holds a few counts of this clone. J is TRBJ2-2 and V is TRBV6-6; D may be TRBD2 (6 bases). Germline V gene lookup returns CDR1 MNHNY and CDR2 SVGAGI (reference sequence). The CDR3 length is 15 residues. The germline V and J ends were trimmed by 5 bases and 7 bases, with 17 bases remaining between them. The CDR3: CASSPGAPLGGELFF. The CDR3 DNA reads TGTGCCAGCAGTCCGGGAGCCCCACTTGGCGGGGAGCTGTTTTTT.

V gene TRBV5-4 combines with J gene TRBJ1-4; TRBD1 agrees at 7 bases. The V gene end was trimmed by 3 bases and the J gene end by 3 bases; junction bases not matched to a gene: 2. This CDR3 spans 14 amino acids. Germline V gene lookup returns CDR1 SGHNT and CDR2 YYREEE (reference sequence). The CDR3 DNA reads TGTGCCAGCAGCTGGGACAGTTCTAATGAAAAACTGTTTTTT. Translating gives CASSWDSSNEKLFF.

V and J are TRBV2 and TRBJ2-5; the match to TRBD2 covers 13 bases. The J call is doubtful: the DNA matches TRBJ2-7 better. Germline V gene data show CDR1 as SNHLY and CDR2 as FYNNEI. The length of the CDR3 is 16 residues. This CDR3 is CASSFPGLAGSYEQYF. The CDR3 DNA reads as TGTGCCAGCAGTTTCCCGGGACTAGCGGGGTCCTACGAGCAGTACTTC.

The genes are TRBV5-4 and TRBJ1-2, with a weak D call TRBD1 (6 bases). Germline V gene sequence: CDR1 SGHNT, CDR2 YYREEE (reference sequence). The CDR3 consists of 14 residues. V lost 6 bases to trimming and J lost 3 bases, with 15 bases between them. CDR3 sequence (DNA): TGTGCCAGCACCACCACAGGGAAGTACTATGGCTACACCTTC. The encoded protein is CASTTTGKYYGYTF.

The chain links TRBV4-2 to TRBJ1-1, with D hard to call. V lost 1 base and J lost 4, with 10 bases in between. Germline V gene lookup returns CDR1 LGHNA and CDR2 YNFKEQ. This CDR3 is 14 amino acids long. The CDR3 loop is CASSQVGEGTEAFF. The CDR3 region has the DNA TGTGCCAGCAGCCAAGTTGGGGAGGGCACTGAAGCTTTCTTT.